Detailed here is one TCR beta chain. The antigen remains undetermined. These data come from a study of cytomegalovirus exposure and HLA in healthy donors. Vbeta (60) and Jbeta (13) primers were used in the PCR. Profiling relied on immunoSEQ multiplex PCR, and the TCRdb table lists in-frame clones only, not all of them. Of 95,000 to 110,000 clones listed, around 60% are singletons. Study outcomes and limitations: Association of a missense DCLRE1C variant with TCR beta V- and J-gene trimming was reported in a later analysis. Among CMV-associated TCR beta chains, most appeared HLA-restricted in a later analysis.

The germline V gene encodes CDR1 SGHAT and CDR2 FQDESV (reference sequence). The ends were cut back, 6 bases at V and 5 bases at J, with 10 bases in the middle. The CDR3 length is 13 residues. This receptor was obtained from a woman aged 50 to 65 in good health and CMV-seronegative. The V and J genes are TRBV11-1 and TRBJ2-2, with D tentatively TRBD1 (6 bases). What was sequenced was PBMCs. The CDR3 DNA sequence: TGTGCCAGCAGAGCCACAGGGACCGGGGAGCTGTTTTTT. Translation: CASRATGTGELFF.